This T cell receptor (beta chain) was found in a study of T cell changes during pregnancy in multiple sclerosis. Trimming left V 2 bases short and J 6 bases short, with 16 bases between. Germline CDR1 and CDR2: GTSNPN and SVGIG (reference sequence). The CDR3 is 14 amino acids. Libraries were prepared by immunoSEQ multiplex PCR; TCRdb keeps only in-frame clonotypes and omits some of them. The sample has around 80,000 clones; approximately 95% are singletons. The origin of this receptor is a female donor in good health, enrolled as a control in a pregnancy study. The chain recombines TRBV30 with TRBJ1-1; D is unclear. The input for sequencing was peripheral blood, taken in the second trimester of pregnancy. The CDR3 nucleotides are TGTGCCTGGAGTCCCGGTTCCGGGTTTTCTGAAGCTTTCTTT. Protein sequence: CAWSPGSGFSEAFF.